This T cell receptor (beta chain) was sequenced for a study of blood T cells in healthy people across ages. The study's findings and limits: Versus aged donors, long-lived donors had higher diversity and more naive CD4+ cells. Any changes in expanded clonotypes were possibly confounded, as donor CMV status remained unknown.

This clonotype was seen a handful of times. What it binds is not known. Alongside a J-beta primer mix, a sample-barcoded 5' primer served in a second PCR lasting roughly 7 to 11 cycles. TCRdb re-called the 5' RACE reads through MiXCR, storing one row per CDR3 protein. The data show 700,000 to 800,000 distinct CDR3 sequences, with 35% to 45% seen just once and more than 20% held by the top ten. Donors were healthy Caucasian individuals from Russia aged roughly 6 to 95. Researchers collected about 9.7 milliliters of peripheral blood from every single donor. Losses at the gene ends were 5 bases for V and 7 bases for J; bases not matched to a gene: 7. This CDR3 has 14 amino acids. Germline CDR1 reads SGHTA; CDR2 reads FQGNSA.

The sample comprised blood. The chain recombines TRBV7-2 with TRBJ1-1; 10 nucleotides agree with TRBD1. This TCR came from a woman aged 60-70 years in good health. The CDR3 here is CASSPGQGNYEAFF. The CDR3 region has the DNA TGTGCCAGCAGCCCGGGACAGGGGAACTATGAAGCTTTCTTT.